This TCR beta chain was sequenced during a study of CD8+CD57+ T cells in acquired aplastic anemia (dated by TCRdb to 2017 to 2018). Background on the whole study: DNA extracted from sorted CD4+ and CD8+ cells had a mean of roughly 3 ug, with a range of roughly 0.19 to 27.4 ug. CD8+CD57+ expansion was defined as a frequency above the mean frequency observed in healthy subjects.

Clipping removes 4 bases from V and 2 bases from J, with 3 as the unmatched junction base count. In the germline V gene, CDR1 corresponds to SGHDN and CDR2 to FVKESK. The CDR3 contains 14 residues, cysteine and phenylalanine counted. Only the CDR3 part of the read is kept: 42 bases, read in frame from the first base. Genomic DNA was used as template for profiling of TCR beta VDJ combinations and CDR3 sequences. TCR repertoire sequencing was run on an Illumina HiSeq 2000. Turning to the authors' computational methods: TRBV/TRBJ rearrangement plots, CDR3 size and DJ length profiles, and Simpson's diversity index were used to evaluate the repertoires. Whichever DNA sequence was most abundant in the deep sequencing data was defined as the immunodominant clone. CDR3 amino acid sequences were checked for sharing across subjects and were also compared against the VDJdb database and published repertoires. TCRdb ran its own pipeline on the public reads, namely fastp trimming at Q25 and MiXCR clone calling, and kept in-frame beta chains. Duplicate CDR3 protein sequences are folded into a single record with the most common DNA and genes. The V and J calls were determined by TCRdb, not by the authors. The sample yields around 130,000 distinct CDR3 sequences; under 65% were counted once. Of the sample, 25% to 30% falls within the top ten clones.

Patients chosen for sequencing had shown expansion of CD8+CD57+ cells by flow cytometry. Every patient had severe acquired aplastic anemia, diagnosed using the International Study of Aplastic Anemia and Agranulocytosis and Camitta criteria. No patient had received any therapy when blood was sampled. In this study, sorted CD4+ and CD8+ T cells from the blood of healthy subjects and of severe aplastic anemia patients had their TCR repertoires deep-sequenced. In the USA, patient enrollment took place under clinicaltrials.gov protocols 00001620, 01623167, 00001397, 00071045, 00081523 and 00961064. Ficoll-Paque density gradient centrifugation was used to isolate peripheral blood mononuclear cells. Before DNA was extracted, CD4+ and CD8+ T cells were sorted using either FACS or magnetic beads. Study-wide conclusions, independent of this receptor: Twenty-nine CD8+ CDR3 sequences were found in both patients and controls but appeared to be highly expressed in patients and within the immunodominant clones of the patients. Between patients and healthy controls, no significant difference in CD8+ Simpson's diversity was found (P=0.060).

This clonotype was observed many times. Its antigen is unknown. Nothing much larger sits one base from this clone, and base qualities are not available. Sequencing was done on a sample of sorted CD4+, CD8+, or CD8+CD57+ T cells (not recorded which) from PBMCs. The chain is made from TRBV14 and TRBJ2-5; TRBD1 matches 8 bases in the middle. This TCR came from a human donor with aplastic anemia. The CDR3 reads as follows: CASSLRTGQETQYF. The sequence in DNA is TGTGCCAGCAGCCTCCGGACAGGGCAAGAGACCCAGTACTTC.